This passage covers 28 T cell receptor beta chains from one sample sequenced in a study of blood T cell repertoires in COVID-19 (dated by TCRdb to the early 2020s). The library was made by the immunoSEQ multiplex PCR assay. Imported from immuneACCESS, the table was reduced by TCRdb to in-frame sequences with V and J called. These copies leave out some clones; in studies compared against another copy, an unresolved V gene accounts for under half, and the cause of the remainder is not known. The sample table records about 43,000 clones; about 86% of these occur just once. The biggest ten clones account for roughly 10% of the sample. The sample was peripheral blood. The receptors here all came from a human donor in a cohort sampled during active COVID-19.

The rearrangement links TRBV10-2 to TRBJ2-7, with a tentative D call TRBD1 (6 bases). Germline-derived CDR1 and CDR2 are WSHSY and SAAADI. CDR3 length: 14 amino acids. V gave up 7 bases and J gave up 3 bases, with 16 bases separating them. For the CDR3, the DNA is TGCGCCAGCATGACCCGGGACACGTTCTACGAGCAGTACTTC. The encoded protein is CASMTRDTFYEQYF.

V usage is TRBV6-6 and J usage is TRBJ2-3; 11 nucleotides line up with TRBD2. The germline V gene encodes CDR1 MNHNY and CDR2 SVGAGI (reference sequence). Unmatched junction bases numbered 8, after V lost 6 bases and J lost 3 bases. The CDR3 is 16 amino acids. The CDR3 loop is CASSHPASGGTDTQYF. DNA of the CDR3: TGTGCCAGCAGCCACCCCGCTAGCGGGGGGACAGATACGCAGTATTTT.

The chain recombines TRBV6-5 with TRBJ2-1; TRBD1 might be the D (5 bases). V dropped 6 bases and J dropped 8 bases, with 20 bases sitting between them. CDR1 MNHEY and CDR2 SVGAGI come from the germline V gene. This CDR3 region has 15 residues. The CDR3 here is CASRDSRSIHYEQFF. CDR3 nucleotides: TGTGCCAGCAGAGACAGCCGTTCCATTCACTATGAGCAGTTCTTC.

This rearrangement joins TRBV2 to TRBJ2-2, with D possibly being TRBD1 (5 bases). The CDR3 sequence is 14 residues long. V was pared by 9 bases and J by 4 bases, with 15 bases between. Germline assignment: CDR1 SNHLY and CDR2 FYNNEI. The CDR3, as DNA: TGTGCCAGTGCTGTCCAGGGTTTCACCGGGGAGCTGTTTTTT. As protein: CASAVQGFTGELFF.

The chain uses TRBV5-6 and TRBJ1-2; D gene uncertain. CDR1 and CDR2 (germline): SGHDT, YYEEEE. CDR3 length: 13 amino acids. V was pared by 0 bases and J by 3 bases, with 6 bases between. The CDR3 here is CASSLATDYGYTF. The CDR3 DNA sequence: TGTGCCAGCAGCTTGGCAACGGACTATGGCTACACCTTC.

The V call is TRBV11-1, the J call TRBJ2-5; D remains unclear. The CDR3 totals 13 residues. Trimming stripped 3 bases from V and 4 bases from J, with 9 bases between. The germline CDR1 and CDR2 sequences are SGHAT and FQDESV (reference sequence). CDR3 protein: CASSFDPGETQYF. CDR3 DNA: TGTGCCAGCAGCTTCGACCCGGGAGAGACCCAGTACTTC.

A few counts support this clone. The rearrangement links TRBV9 to TRBJ2-5; D gene ambiguous. The CDR3 spans 15 residues. Trimming pared 0 bases from V and 0 bases from J, leaving 9 bases between. The germline gives CDR1 SGDLS, CDR2 YYNGEE. The CDR3 spells CASSVAPYNQETQYF. Here the CDR3 DNA reads TGTGCCAGCAGCGTAGCTCCGTACAACCAAGAGACCCAGTACTTC.

This CDR3 reads CASSPGVAGASDEQYF. DNA of the CDR3: TGTGCCAGCAGCCCAGGGGTAGCGGGGGCTTCCGACGAGCAGTACTTC. The rearrangement joins TRBV5-4 to TRBJ2-7; 9 bases match TRBD2. Germline V gene sequence: CDR1 SGHNT, CDR2 YYREEE (reference sequence). This CDR3 has 16 residues. The junction had 13 bases not matched to a gene; V was cut back by 4 bases and J by 5 bases.

The rearrangement links TRBV7-8 to TRBJ1-1; D unclear. Germline loops: CDR1 SGHVS, CDR2 FQNEAQ. Trimming took 4 bases from V and 2 from J, leaving 8 bases between them. The CDR3 extends over 13 amino acids. In DNA, the CDR3 is TGTGCCAGCAGCTCCTATATTAACACTGAAGCTTTCTTT. This encodes CASSSYINTEAFF.

In this sample, this clone turned up a few times. CDR3 residues: CASRETSGSSGEQYF. CDR3 DNA: TGCGCCAGCAGGGAGACTAGCGGCTCTTCTGGCGAGCAGTACTTC. The J gene is TRBJ2-7, the V gene TRBV5-1; 9 bases are a match to TRBD2. CDR1 is SGHRS and CDR2 is YFSETQ in the germline V gene. V lost 5 bases, J lost 6 bases, and 12 bases stayed unmatched. This CDR3 is built from 15 residues.

The rearrangement uses TRBV5-6 and TRBJ2-4, with D possibly TRBD2 on 5 matching bases. This CDR3 comprises 17 residues. Trimming removed 2 bases from V and 0 bases from J, with 15 bases in between. The germline gives CDR1 SGHDT, CDR2 YYEEEE. The CDR3 sequence: CASSLGIPGIAKNIQYF. CDR3 DNA: TGTGCCAGCAGCTTAGGCATCCCGGGGATAGCCAAAAACATTCAGTACTTC.

The chain is built from TRBV11-2 and TRBJ2-6; perhaps TRBD1 as D (7 bases). Per the germline V gene, CDR1 is SGHAT and CDR2 is FQNNGV. The V gene lost 8 bases and the J gene lost 0 bases, with 23 bases spanning the gap. The CDR3 is 19 amino acids. CDR3 DNA sequence: TGTGCCAGCGCAAGGGGGGTTGGGACAGTGATCTCTGGGGCCAACGTCCTGACTTTC. It yields the protein CASARGVGTVISGANVLTF.

This chain joins TRBV3-1 (or the pseudogene TRBV3-2) and TRBJ2-3; 7 bases align to TRBD2. With 0 bases clipped from V and 0 bases from J, the junction kept 12 bases outside the gene matches. Germline CDR1 and CDR2: LGHDT and YNNKEL (reference sequence). The CDR3 totals 19 residues. CDR3 loop: CASSQDFSETSSSTDTQYF. The CDR3 nucleotides are TGTGCCAGCAGCCAAGATTTTTCAGAGACTAGCAGTAGCACAGATACGCAGTATTTT.

The V and J genes are TRBV12-5 and TRBJ1-1, with D possibly being TRBD1 (5 bases). There are 14 residues in the CDR3. V lost 6 bases and J 1 base, leaving 12 bases between the germline ends. Germline V gene sequence: CDR1 LGHNT, CDR2 FRNRAP. In DNA, the CDR3 is TGTGCTAGTGGCCTTTACGGGGGGAACACTGAAGCTTTCTTT. This encodes CASGLYGGNTEAFF.

The sample holds many counts of this clone. The V and J genes are TRBV6-4 and TRBJ1-1; perhaps TRBD1 as D (5 bases). This CDR3 is 13 amino acids long. Germline V CDR1 and CDR2: MRHNA, SNTAGT. V lost 2 bases and J lost 9, with 13 bases in between. In nucleotides, the CDR3 is TGTGCCAGCAGTGACAACCAGGGTACAAAAGCTTTCTTT. It is translated as CASSDNQGTKAFF.

V gene TRBV3-1 (or the pseudogene TRBV3-2) combines with J gene TRBJ1-6, with D maybe TRBD1 (6 bases). This CDR3 has 13 residues. The V end was cut by 7 bases, the J end by 8 bases, with 12 bases between. Germline V gene sequence: CDR1 LGHDT, CDR2 YNNKEL (reference sequence). For the CDR3, the DNA is TGTGCCAGCACGGGGGGCGGTGATTCACCCCTCCACTTT. It encodes CASTGGGDSPLHF.

The J gene is TRBJ1-1, the V gene TRBV9, with a weak D call TRBD1 (5 bases). V shed 4 bases and J shed 3 bases, with 10 bases lying between them. The CDR3 extends over 13 amino acids. Germline assignment: CDR1 SGDLS and CDR2 YYNGEE. The CDR3 sequence is CASSSQGDTEAFF. DNA of the CDR3: TGTGCCAGCAGCTCTCAGGGTGACACTGAAGCTTTCTTT.

Only a few counts were recorded for this clone. J is TRBJ2-7 and V is TRBV6-6; D is possibly TRBD1 (5 bases). Trimming removed 4 bases from V and 3 bases from J, with 10 bases in between. Germline lookup yields CDR1 MNHNY and CDR2 SVGAGI (reference sequence). The CDR3 length is 13 residues. In DNA form, the CDR3 reads TGTGCCAGCAGTTCGGACACCCGCTACGAGCAGTACTTC. Translation gives CASSSDTRYEQYF.

The chain carries TRBV6-1 and TRBJ1-2; D unresolved. CDR1 and CDR2 from the germline V gene are MNHNS and SASEGT. The CDR3 is 15 amino acids. V lost 3 bases to trimming and J lost 0 bases, with 11 bases between them. CDR3 sequence reads: CASSERTGANYGYTF. CDR3 coding DNA: TGTGCCAGCAGTGAGCGGACTGGAGCTAACTATGGCTACACCTTC.

V gene TRBV10-3 combines with J gene TRBJ2-7; 7 bases line up with TRBD2. This CDR3 contains 15 residues. Germline CDR1 is ENHRY and CDR2 is SYGVKD. J was trimmed by 1 base and V by 2 bases; bases with no gene match: 5. DNA of the CDR3: TGTGCCATCAGTGAGCCGGCGGGGGAGTCCTACGAGCAGTACTTC. It is translated as CAISEPAGESYEQYF.

The chain links TRBV9 to TRBJ2-7, with 7 bases lining up with TRBD1. Germline CDR1 is SGDLS and CDR2 is YYNGEE. The CDR3 sequence is 17 residues long. J gave up 3 bases and V 4 bases, and 16 bases lay outside the gene matches. CDR3 bases: TGTGCCAGCAGCCCAACAGGGGATCCCTTTATGAACTACGAGCAGTACTTC. It is translated as CASSPTGDPFMNYEQYF.

This clone rates as large. This chain links TRBV27 with TRBJ2-1, with 11 positions matching TRBD2. V lost 2 bases to trimming and J lost 3 bases; unmatched junction nucleotides: 6. The CDR3 is 17 amino acids. CDR1 is MNHEY and CDR2 is SMNVEV in the germline V gene (reference sequence). CDR3 nucleotide sequence: TGTGCCAGCAGTTTAAACCCGGGACTAGCGGACTACAATGAGCAGTTCTTC. This encodes CASSLNPGLADYNEQFF.

The rearrangement joins TRBV5-1 to TRBJ2-5, with D perhaps matching TRBD1 (6 bases). The CDR3 runs 14 residues. The germline V and J ends were trimmed by 7 bases and 3 bases, with 16 bases remaining between them. Germline CDR1 SGHRS, CDR2 YFSETQ. CDR3 coding DNA: TGCGCCAGCTCCGTCGGGACAAAAGAAGAGACCCAGTACTTC. Translation: CASSVGTKEETQYF.

The gene calls are TRBV7-2 and TRBJ1-4, with no clear D. Germline V gene lookup returns CDR1 SGHTA and CDR2 FQGNSA. The CDR3 has 13 residues. The V gene lost 5 bases and the J gene lost 6 bases, with 10 bases spanning the gap. CDR3 in amino acids: CASSPGSDEKLFF. The CDR3 DNA reads as TGTGCCAGCAGCCCGGGTTCGGATGAAAAACTGTTTTTT.

This clone was detected only a few times. Other DNA sequences from this sample encode an identical CDR3 as well. The gene calls are TRBV5-1 and TRBJ1-5; D gene ambiguous. V was trimmed by 0 bases and J by 0 bases, leaving 7 bases between them. Germline V gene lookup returns CDR1 SGHRS and CDR2 YFSETQ. CDR3 size: 15 residues. The CDR3 here is CASSLDGYSNQPQHF. The DNA of the CDR3 is TGCGCCAGCAGCTTGGACGGTTATAGCAATCAGCCCCAGCATTTT.

V and J are TRBV7-3 and TRBJ1-6; TRBD1 agrees at 8 bases. The CDR3 consists of 15 residues. CDR1 is SGHTA, CDR2 FQGTGA, per germline. The J segment lost 9 bases and the V segment lost 5 bases, leaving 9 bases of the junction unmatched. The CDR3 sequence: CASSAQGGLGSPLHF. CDR3 sequence (DNA): TGTGCCAGCAGCGCACAGGGGGGCCTAGGTTCACCCCTCCACTTT. Drawing the rest from reference TRBV7-3 and TRBJ1-6, the complete variable domain is GAGVSQTPSNKVTEKGKYVELRCDPISGHTALYWYRQSLGQGPEFLIYFQGTGAADDSGLPNDRFFAVRPEGSVSTLKIQRTERGDSAVYLCASSAQGGLGSPLHFGNGTRLTVT.

The V and J genes are TRBV6-5 and TRBJ2-1, with D maybe TRBD1 (5 bases). Germline CDR1 MNHEY, CDR2 SVGAGI. V gave up 7 bases and J gave up 6 bases, with 13 bases separating them. This CDR3 contains 13 residues. The CDR3 loop is CASTLQATNEQFF. Here the CDR3 DNA reads TGTGCCAGCACTTTACAGGCCACCAATGAGCAGTTCTTC.

This chain links TRBV7-2 with TRBJ2-2; D gene unclear. With 1 base removed from V and 1 base from J, the gap between germline ends came to 4 bases. The CDR3 extends over 14 amino acids. The germline V gene encodes CDR1 SGHTA and CDR2 FQGNSA. The CDR3 protein is CASSLGRNTGELFF. DNA of the CDR3: TGTGCCAGCAGCTTAGGGAGGAACACCGGGGAGCTGTTTTTT.